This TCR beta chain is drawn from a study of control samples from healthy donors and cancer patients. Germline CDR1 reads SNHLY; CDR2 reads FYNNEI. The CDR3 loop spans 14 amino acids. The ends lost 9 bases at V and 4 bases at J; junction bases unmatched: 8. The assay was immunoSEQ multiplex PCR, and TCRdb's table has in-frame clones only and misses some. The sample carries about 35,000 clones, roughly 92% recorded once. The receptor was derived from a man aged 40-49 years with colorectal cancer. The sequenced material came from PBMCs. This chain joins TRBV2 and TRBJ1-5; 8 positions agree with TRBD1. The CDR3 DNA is TGTGCCAGTATCGGACAGGGACGGAATCAGCCCCAGCATTTT. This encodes CASIGQGRNQPQHF.